Presented here are 22 T cell receptor beta chains from one specimen sequenced in a study of CD8+CD57+ T cells in acquired aplastic anemia. Genomic DNA, the template, was used for profiling of the TCR beta VDJ and CDR3. TCRdb used MiXCR to reprocess the reads, holding one entry per CDR3 protein. The table lists around 250,000 distinct CDR3 sequences, approximately 82% of them singletons. CD8+CD57+ cell expansion had been shown by flow cytometry in patients chosen for sequencing. Material: sorted CD4+, CD8+, or CD8+CD57+ T cells (not recorded which) from PBMCs. The origin of the receptors is a human donor with aplastic anemia.

The chain links TRBV29-1 to TRBJ2-7; D is unclear. This CDR3 contains 14 residues. CDR1 is SQVTM and CDR2 is ANQGSEA in the germline V gene. Trimming removed 5 bases from V and 0 bases from J, with 14 bases in between. This CDR3 reads CSVLIGRLSYEQYF. The CDR3, as DNA: TGCAGCGTTCTTATAGGCAGACTCTCCTACGAGCAGTACTTC.

DNA for the CDR3: TGTGCCACCAGCAGAGATGGGGGGAGTGGGGCCAACGTCCTGACTTTC. It yields the protein CATSRDGGSGANVLTF. J is TRBJ2-6 and V is TRBV15; maybe TRBD2 (6 bases). Germline CDR1 is LNHNV and CDR2 is YYDKDF (reference sequence). The V and J ends lost 0 bases and 3 bases respectively, with 9 bases between them. CDR3 length: 16 residues.

This clonotype was seen a single time. One end of the junction fails to match germline, which may point to a read error. This chain uses TRBV7-8 with TRBJ2-3; no definite D call. Per germline, CDR1 SGHVS and CDR2 FQNEAQ. The CDR3 consists of 14 residues. The CDR3 DNA follows: TGTGCCAGCAGCTCAGCAGATACGCACGATTTTGGCCCATTT. Its protein is CASSSADTHDFGPF. The complete variable domain, with remaining parts taken from reference TRBV7-8 and TRBJ2-3, reads GAGVSQSPRYKVAKRGQDVALRCDPISGHVSLFWYQQALGQGPEFLTYFQNEAQLDKSGLPSDRFFAERPEGSVSTLKIQRTQQEDSAVYLCASSSADTHDFGPFGPGTRLTVL.

Turning to this clonotype: The conserved final phenylalanine or tryptophan is absent from the CDR3, which likely points to a read error. Because the CDR3's place on the DNA is in doubt, the DNA is left out and the CDR3 is given as listed by TCRdb. V is TRBV7-2 and J is TRBJ2-3; TRBD1 was called by the table and not checked on the DNA. With termini counted, the CDR3 has 13 amino acids. Germline V CDR1 and CDR2: SGHTA, FQGNSA. The CDR3 sequence is CASSLRGGADYGY.

Points on this clonotype: One end of the junction fails to match germline, which may point to a read error. The V and J genes are TRBV7-3 and TRBJ2-1, with TRBD1 matching over 9 bases. Germline CDR1 reads SGHTA; CDR2 reads FQGTGA. The CDR3 length is 15 residues. CDR3 in amino acids: CAGSSDRQGGNEQFF. In DNA, the CDR3 is TGTGCCGGCAGCAGTGATAGACAGGGGGGGAATGAGCAGTTCTTC.

The chain uses TRBV5-4 and TRBJ2-3, with D possibly called TRBD1 or TRBD2 (5 bases each). The germline gives CDR1 SGHNT, CDR2 YYREEE (reference sequence). The CDR3 has 15 residues. Deletions cut 3 bases from V and 5 bases from J, with 16 bases between. DNA of the CDR3: TGTGCCAGCAGCTCTACTGGGGGAGCGGTAGATACGCAGTATTTT. Translated, it gives CASSSTGGAVDTQYF.

The genes are TRBV11-3 and TRBJ2-1, with D hard to call. Germline-derived CDR1 and CDR2 are SGHNT and YENEEA. The CDR3 covers 13 residues. The V gene lost 0 bases and the J gene lost 8 bases, with 8 bases spanning the gap. Written as DNA, the CDR3 is TGTGCCAGCAGCTTAGAGGGAACACATGAGCAGTTCTTC. It yields the protein CASSLEGTHEQFF.

As to this clonotype: At one boundary the junction diverges from the germline segment, which might be a read error. This chain uses TRBV6-1 with TRBJ1-3; D ambiguous. There are 14 residues in the CDR3. Germline-derived CDR1 and CDR2 are MNHNS and SASEGT. The CDR3 coding sequence is TGTGCCATCAGTGAGAGGACGGAGAGAAACACCATATATTTT. It specifies CAISERTERNTIYF.

The chain is built from TRBV7-9 and TRBJ2-2, with D perhaps TRBD1 or TRBD2 (5 bases each). Germline V gene lookup returns CDR1 SEHNR and CDR2 FQNEAQ (reference sequence). V was trimmed by 5 bases and J by 5 bases, leaving 15 bases between them. CDR3 length equals 15 residues. The chain's CDR3 is CASSPPQERTGELFF. CDR3 bases: TGTGCCAGCAGCCCACCACAGGAGCGGACCGGGGAGCTGTTTTTT.

This rearrangement joins TRBV7-3 to TRBJ2-5; the D is unclear. V gave up 6 bases and J gave up 11 bases, with 22 bases separating them. The germline V gene has CDR1 SGHTA and CDR2 FQGTGA. The CDR3 has 14 amino acids. The CDR3 here is CASSSETGADEQYF. CDR3 in DNA: TGTGCCAGCAGTTCCGAGACCGGCGCCGATGAGCAGTACTTC. Looking up the rest from reference TRBV7-3 and TRBJ2-5 gives the full variable domain: GAGVSQTPSNKVTEKGKYVELRCDPISGHTALYWYRQSLGQGPEFLIYFQGTGAADDSGLPNDRFFAVRPEGSVSTLKIQRTERGDSAVYLCASSSETGADEQYFGPGTRLLVL.

Worth noting for this clonotype: A junction end diverges from the germline sequence, so it may reflect a read error. The V gene is TRBV11-3, the J gene TRBJ1-2; D remains ambiguous. Germline-derived CDR1 and CDR2 are SGHNT and YENEEA. This CDR3 has 13 residues. The CDR3 coding sequence is TGTGCCAGCAGCGTAGACCAGAACTGTGGCTACACCTTC. Its protein product is CASSVDQNCGYTF.

Concerning this clonotype: Because the CDR3 is missing its conserved closing phenylalanine or tryptophan, this is likely a read error. No DNA is shown, since the ends of the CDR3 on it are uncertain; the CDR3 is the one TCRdb lists. CDR3 region: CASSFRGQWAQNL. The J gene is TRBJ2-5, the V gene TRBV7-3; the tabulated D call, TRBD2, remains unverified against the DNA. The CDR3 extends over 13 residues, inclusive of both ends. CDR1 is SGHTA, CDR2 FQGTGA, per germline.

The chain carries TRBV7-3 and TRBJ2-5; D gene unclear. Germline CDR1 and CDR2: SGHTA and FQGTGA. Trimming took off 5 bases at V and 9 bases at J, with 19 bases between the two ends. The CDR3 runs 14 residues. CDR3 residues: CASSTASQQVAQYF. The CDR3 DNA is TGTGCCAGCAGCACGGCTAGTCAGCAAGTGGCCCAGTACTTC.

Only a few counts were recorded for this clonotype. A read error may account for a junction end that differs from germline. The chain couples TRBV7-9 to TRBJ2-3; D uncertain. CDR3 length: 14 amino acids. Germline V gene data show CDR1 as SEHNR and CDR2 as FQNEAQ (reference sequence). CDR3 nucleotides: TGTGCCAGCAGCCACCCCGTGATGGACGAGCAGTACTTCTTT. Protein: CASSHPVMDEQYFF.

A remark on this clonotype: The conserved closing phenylalanine or tryptophan is absent in this CDR3, likely reflecting a read error. The DNA is omitted, as the CDR3 cannot be located on it reliably, and the CDR3 follows TCRdb's listing. V usage is TRBV15 and J usage is TRBJ1-1; the table names TRBD1, a call not compared with the DNA. Inclusive of both ends, the CDR3 amounts to 15 amino acids. CDR1 LNHNV and CDR2 YYDKDF come from the germline V gene (reference sequence). CDR3: CASSIDLTGNTEDFV.

On this clonotype itself: One base away lies a much larger clone, so this may be a sequencing read error. Because it lacks the conserved phenylalanine or tryptophan at the end, this CDR3 is likely a read error. Because the CDR3's place on the DNA is in doubt, the DNA is left out and the CDR3 is given as listed by TCRdb. The chain carries TRBV2 and TRBJ2-6; the DNA was not used to check the table's D call, TRBD1. The CDR3 contains 16 residues when both ends are counted. Germline assignment: CDR1 SNHLY and CDR2 FYNNEI. The CDR3 sequence: CASGDGGTDTQNFGPG.

This clonotype has just a few counts. One end of the junction varies from germline; a read error may be responsible. The V and J genes are TRBV7-8 and TRBJ2-3, with a tentative D call TRBD2 (6 bases). The germline V gene encodes CDR1 SGHVS and CDR2 FQNEAQ. The CDR3 covers 14 residues. CDR3 nucleotide sequence: TGTGCCAGCAGCTTAGCTCCAGACGGGACTGCGCTGTCTTTT. This translates into CASSLAPDGTALSF.

As to this clonotype: A read error is likely, as this CDR3 ends without the conserved phenylalanine or tryptophan. V usage is TRBV2 and J usage is TRBJ1-6, with a weak D call TRBD1 (6 bases). V lost 6 bases and J lost 4, with 16 bases in between. Looked up from germline, CDR1 is SNHLY and CDR2 is FYNNEI. The CDR3 has 16 amino acids. The CDR3 region is CASSLGGGGYNSPLHC. CDR3 DNA sequence: TGTGCCAGCAGCTTGGGGGGGGGCGGGTATAATTCACCCCTCCACTGT.

This chain connects TRBV7-3 to TRBJ1-1, with D possibly being TRBD1 (5 bases). The CDR3 has 15 amino acids. Trimming took off 5 bases at V and 14 bases at J, with 27 bases between the two ends. Germline CDR1 reads SGHTA; CDR2 reads FQGTGA. The CDR3 protein is CASSPEGTWGEKQFF. CDR3 bases: TGTGCCAGCAGCCCAGAAGGGACTTGGGGAGAGAAACAGTTCTTT.

The chain is built from TRBV6-5 and TRBJ1-2; possible D gene TRBD1, 5 bases. V lost 5 bases to trimming and J lost 7 bases, with 14 bases between them. Germline loops: CDR1 MNHEY, CDR2 SVGAGI. This CDR3 contains 13 residues. The CDR3 sequence: CASSTGVGRGYTF. DNA for the CDR3: TGTGCCAGCAGTACGGGGGTGGGCCGTGGCTACACCTTC.

The chain is built from TRBV4-1 and TRBJ2-1, with D tentatively TRBD1 (6 bases). The CDR3 is made up of 17 amino acids. Per the germline V gene, CDR1 is MGHRA and CDR2 is YSYEKL. Trimming shortened V by 8 bases and J by 0 bases, and 20 bases separated the two germline ends. This chain's CDR3 is CASGSGVKDSSYNEQFF. CDR3 nucleotides: TGCGCCAGCGGCTCCGGAGTCAAGGACAGCTCCTACAATGAGCAGTTCTTC.

The chain links TRBV12-3 or TRBV12-4 to TRBJ1-5; D not certain. This CDR3 is built from 12 residues. V was clipped by 3 bases and J by 5 bases, with 5 bases between them. CDR3 residues: CASSFGDQPQHF. In nucleotides, the CDR3 is TGTGCCAGCAGTTTTGGGGATCAGCCCCAGCATTTT.